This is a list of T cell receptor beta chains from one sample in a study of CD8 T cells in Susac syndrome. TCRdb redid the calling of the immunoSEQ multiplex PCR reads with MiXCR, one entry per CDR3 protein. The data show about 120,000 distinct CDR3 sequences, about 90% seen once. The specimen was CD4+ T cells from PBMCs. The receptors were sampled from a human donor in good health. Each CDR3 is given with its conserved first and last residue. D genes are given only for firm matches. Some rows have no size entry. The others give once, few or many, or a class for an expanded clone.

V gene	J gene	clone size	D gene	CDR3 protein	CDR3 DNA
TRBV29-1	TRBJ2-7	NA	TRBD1	CSGYETGDHEQYF	TGCAGCGGCTACGAAACAGGGGATCACGAGCAGTACTTC
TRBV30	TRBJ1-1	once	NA	CAWSQGFATEAFF	TGTGCCTGGAGTCAGGGGTTCGCCACTGAAGCTTTCTTT
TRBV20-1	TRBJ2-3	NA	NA	CSAPPARPTDTQYF	TGCAGTGCTCCCCCGGCTCGCCCCACAGATACGCAGTATTTT
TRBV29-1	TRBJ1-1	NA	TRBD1	CSVYRGRAEAFF	TGCAGCGTTTACAGGGGTCGCGCTGAAGCTTTCTTT
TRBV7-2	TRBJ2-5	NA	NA	CASSLARAEIKAQYF	TGTGCCAGCAGCTTAGCGCGAGCGGAGATTAAGGCCCAGTACTTC
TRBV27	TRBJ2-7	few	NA	CASSQPDSPPYEQYF	TGTGCCAGCAGCCAACCGGACAGCCCTCCCTACGAGCAGTACTTC
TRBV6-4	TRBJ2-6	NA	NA	CASSDSMASGANVLTF	TGTGCCAGCAGTGACTCGATGGCCTCTGGGGCCAACGTCCTGACTTTC
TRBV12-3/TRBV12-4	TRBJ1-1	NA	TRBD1	CASSTTGGRTEAFF	TGTGCCAGCAGTACCACAGGGGGTCGGACTGAAGCTTTCTTT
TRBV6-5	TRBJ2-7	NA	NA	CASNNGLYEQYF	TGTGCCAGCAACAACGGTCTATACGAGCAGTACTTC
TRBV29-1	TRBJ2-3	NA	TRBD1	CSAGQGADTQYF	TGCAGCGCCGGACAGGGAGCAGATACGCAGTATTTT